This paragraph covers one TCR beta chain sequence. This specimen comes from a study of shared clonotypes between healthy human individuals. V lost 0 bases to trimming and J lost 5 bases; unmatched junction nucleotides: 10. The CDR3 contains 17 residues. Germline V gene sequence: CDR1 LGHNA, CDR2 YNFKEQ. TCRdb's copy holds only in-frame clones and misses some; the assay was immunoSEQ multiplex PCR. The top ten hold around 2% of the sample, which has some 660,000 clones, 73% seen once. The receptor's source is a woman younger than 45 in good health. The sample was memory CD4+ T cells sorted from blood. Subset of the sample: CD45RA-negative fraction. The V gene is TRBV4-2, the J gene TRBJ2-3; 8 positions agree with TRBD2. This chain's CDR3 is CASSQDKLAGGIDTQYF. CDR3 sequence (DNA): TGTGCCAGCAGCCAAGATAAGCTAGCGGGTGGAATAGATACGCAGTATTTT.